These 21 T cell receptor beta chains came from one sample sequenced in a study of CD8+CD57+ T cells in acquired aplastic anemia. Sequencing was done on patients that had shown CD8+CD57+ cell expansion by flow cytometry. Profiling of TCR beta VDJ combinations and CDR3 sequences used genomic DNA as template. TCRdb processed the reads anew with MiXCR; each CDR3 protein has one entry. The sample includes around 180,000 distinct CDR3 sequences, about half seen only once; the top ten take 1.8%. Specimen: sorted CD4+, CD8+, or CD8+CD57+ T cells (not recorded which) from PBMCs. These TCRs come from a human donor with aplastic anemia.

CDR3 nucleotides: TGTGCCAGCAGCTTAAGAACAGGGAGAGAGTATGGCTACACCTTC. Protein: CASSLRTGREYGYTF. The chain combines TRBV7-8 with TRBJ1-2; the D gene is possibly TRBD1 (6 bases). V lost 2 bases to trimming and J lost 5 bases, with 15 bases between them. CDR1 and CDR2 (germline): SGHVS, FQNEAQ. The CDR3 is 15 residues long.

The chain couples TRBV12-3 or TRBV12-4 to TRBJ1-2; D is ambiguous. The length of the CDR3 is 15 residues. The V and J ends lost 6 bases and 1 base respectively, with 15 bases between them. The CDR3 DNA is TGTGCCAGCAGGCCCTCCCCTATGGTTAACTATGGCTACACCTTC. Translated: CASRPSPMVNYGYTF.

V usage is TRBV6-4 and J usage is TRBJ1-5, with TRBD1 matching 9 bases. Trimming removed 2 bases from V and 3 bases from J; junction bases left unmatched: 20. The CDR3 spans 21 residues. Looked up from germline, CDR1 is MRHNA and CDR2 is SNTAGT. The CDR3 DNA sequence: TGTGCCAGCAGTGACAAACGGGACAGGGAGGTTTCCCGGACTGACAATCAGCCCCAGCATTTT. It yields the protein CASSDKRDREVSRTDNQPQHF.

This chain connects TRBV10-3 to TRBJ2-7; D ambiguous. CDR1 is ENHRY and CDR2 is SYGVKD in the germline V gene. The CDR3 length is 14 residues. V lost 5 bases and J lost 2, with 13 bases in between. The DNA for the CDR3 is TGTGCCATCAGTCCCCGAGAGAGGCCCTACGAGCAGTACTTC. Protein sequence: CAISPRERPYEQYF.

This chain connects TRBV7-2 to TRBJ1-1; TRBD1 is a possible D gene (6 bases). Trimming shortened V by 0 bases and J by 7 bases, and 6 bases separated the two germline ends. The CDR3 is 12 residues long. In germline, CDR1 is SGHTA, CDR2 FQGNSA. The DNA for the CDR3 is TGTGCCAGCAGCTTAGCGACAGGTGAAGCTTTCTTT. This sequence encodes CASSLATGEAFF.

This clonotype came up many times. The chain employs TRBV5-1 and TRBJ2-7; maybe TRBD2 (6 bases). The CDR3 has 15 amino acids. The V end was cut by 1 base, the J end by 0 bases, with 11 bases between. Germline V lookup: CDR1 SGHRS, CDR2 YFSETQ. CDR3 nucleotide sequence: TGCGCCAGCAGCTTGTGGGGGGAGTACTCCTACGAGCAGTACTTC. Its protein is CASSLWGEYSYEQYF.

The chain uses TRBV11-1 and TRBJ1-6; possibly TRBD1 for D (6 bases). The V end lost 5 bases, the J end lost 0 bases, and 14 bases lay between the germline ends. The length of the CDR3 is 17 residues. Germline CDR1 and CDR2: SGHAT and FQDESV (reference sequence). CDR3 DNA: TGTGCCAGCAGCCGACCTGGACAGAGCTCCTATAATTCACCCCTCCACTTT. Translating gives CASSRPGQSSYNSPLHF.

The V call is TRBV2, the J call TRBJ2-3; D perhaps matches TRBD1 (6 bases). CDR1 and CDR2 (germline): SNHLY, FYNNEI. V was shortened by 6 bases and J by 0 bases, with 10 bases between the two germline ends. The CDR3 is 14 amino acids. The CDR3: CASRKDSSTDTQYF. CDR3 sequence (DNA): TGTGCCAGCAGGAAGGACAGTAGCACAGATACGCAGTATTTT.

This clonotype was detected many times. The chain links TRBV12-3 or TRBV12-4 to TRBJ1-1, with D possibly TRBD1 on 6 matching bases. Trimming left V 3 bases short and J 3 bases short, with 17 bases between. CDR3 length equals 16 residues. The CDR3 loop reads CASSFLLPGHHTEAFF. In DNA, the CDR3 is TGTGCCAGCAGTTTTTTATTACCGGGACACCACACTGAAGCTTTCTTT.

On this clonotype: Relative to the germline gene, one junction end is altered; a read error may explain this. CDR3 loop: CSAKLPGPGTRYF. The DNA of the CDR3 is TGCAGTGCTAAGTTACCGGGGCCAGGTACGCGGTATTTT. The chain employs TRBV20-1 and TRBJ2-3; D possibly matches TRBD1 or TRBD2 (5 bases each). This CDR3 is 13 amino acids long. Germline V lookup: CDR1 DFQATT, CDR2 SNEGSKA (reference sequence).

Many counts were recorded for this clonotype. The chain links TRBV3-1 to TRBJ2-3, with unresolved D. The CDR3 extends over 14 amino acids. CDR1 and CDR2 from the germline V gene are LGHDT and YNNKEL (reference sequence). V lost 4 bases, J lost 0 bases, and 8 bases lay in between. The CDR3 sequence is CASSRTISTDTQYF. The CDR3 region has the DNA TGTGCCAGCAGCCGAACTATTAGCACAGATACGCAGTATTTT.

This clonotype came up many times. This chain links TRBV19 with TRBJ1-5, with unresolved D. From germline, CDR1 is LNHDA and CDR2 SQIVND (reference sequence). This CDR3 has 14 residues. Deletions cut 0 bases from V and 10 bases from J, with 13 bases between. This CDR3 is CASSIDPKSHPQHF. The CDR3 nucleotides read TGTGCCAGTAGTATAGATCCGAAATCCCATCCCCAGCATTTT.

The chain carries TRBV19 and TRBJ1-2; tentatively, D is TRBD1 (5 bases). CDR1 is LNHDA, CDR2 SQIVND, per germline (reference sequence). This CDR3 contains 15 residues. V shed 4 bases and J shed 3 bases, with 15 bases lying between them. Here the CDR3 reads CASSRPGTDDYGYTF. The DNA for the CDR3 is TGTGCCAGTAGTAGGCCTGGGACGGATGACTATGGCTACACCTTC.

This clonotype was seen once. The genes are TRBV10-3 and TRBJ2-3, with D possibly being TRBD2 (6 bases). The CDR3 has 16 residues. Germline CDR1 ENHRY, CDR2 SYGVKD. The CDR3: CTSSLGLGSPTDTQYF. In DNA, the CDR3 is TGTACCAGCAGTTTAGGGCTCGGGAGCCCCACAGATACGCAGTATTTT.

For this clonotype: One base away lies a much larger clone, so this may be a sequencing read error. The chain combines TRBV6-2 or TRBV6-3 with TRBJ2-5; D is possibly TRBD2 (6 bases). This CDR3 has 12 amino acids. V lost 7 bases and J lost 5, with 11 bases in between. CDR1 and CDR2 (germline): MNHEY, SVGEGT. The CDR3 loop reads CASKEEGETQYF. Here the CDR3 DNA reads TGTGCCAGCAAAGAGGAGGGGGAGACCCAGTACTTC.

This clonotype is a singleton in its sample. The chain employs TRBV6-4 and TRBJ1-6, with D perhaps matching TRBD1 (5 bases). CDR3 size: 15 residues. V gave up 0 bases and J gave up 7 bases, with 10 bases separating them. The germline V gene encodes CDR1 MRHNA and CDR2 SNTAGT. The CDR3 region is CASSDSSGQNSPLHF. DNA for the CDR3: TGTGCCAGCAGTGACTCATCAGGGCAAAATTCACCCCTCCACTTT.

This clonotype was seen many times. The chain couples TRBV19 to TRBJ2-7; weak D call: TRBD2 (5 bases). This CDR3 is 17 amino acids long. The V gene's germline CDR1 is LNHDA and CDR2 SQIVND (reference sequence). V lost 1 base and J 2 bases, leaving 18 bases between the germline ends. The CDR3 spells CASSIAAGGMQPYEQYF. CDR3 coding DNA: TGTGCCAGTAGTATAGCGGCGGGCGGAATGCAGCCCTACGAGCAGTACTTC.

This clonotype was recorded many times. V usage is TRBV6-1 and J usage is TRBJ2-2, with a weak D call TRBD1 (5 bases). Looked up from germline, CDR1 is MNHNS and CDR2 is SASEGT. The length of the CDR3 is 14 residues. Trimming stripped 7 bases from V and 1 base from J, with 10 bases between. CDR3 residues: CASKLTGNTGELFF. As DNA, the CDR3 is TGTGCCAGCAAGTTAACAGGGAACACCGGGGAGCTGTTTTTT.

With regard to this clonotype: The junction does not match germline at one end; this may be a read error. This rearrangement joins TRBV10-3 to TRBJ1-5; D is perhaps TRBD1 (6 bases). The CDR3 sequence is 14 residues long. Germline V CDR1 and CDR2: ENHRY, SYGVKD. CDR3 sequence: CAISLRGGNQPQRF. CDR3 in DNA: TGTGCCATCAGCCTCCGGGGGGGCAATCAGCCCCAGCGTTTT.

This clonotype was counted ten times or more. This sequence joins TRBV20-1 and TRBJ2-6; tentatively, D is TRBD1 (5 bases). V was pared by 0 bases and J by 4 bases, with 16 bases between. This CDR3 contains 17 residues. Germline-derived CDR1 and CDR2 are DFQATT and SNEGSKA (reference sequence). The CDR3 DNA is TGCAGTGCTAGAGATTCGGTTCAGGGAACCGGGGCCAACGTCCTGACTTTC. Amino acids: CSARDSVQGTGANVLTF.

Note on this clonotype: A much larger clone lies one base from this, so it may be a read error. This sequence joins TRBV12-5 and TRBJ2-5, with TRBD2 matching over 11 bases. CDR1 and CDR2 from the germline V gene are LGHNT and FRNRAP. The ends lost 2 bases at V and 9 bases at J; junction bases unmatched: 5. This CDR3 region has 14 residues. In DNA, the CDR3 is TGTGCTAGTGGTTTGACTAGCGGGAGTGGGGCCCAGTACTTC. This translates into CASGLTSGSGAQYF.